This TCR beta chain was found in a study of Ad26.COV2.S vaccination and SARS-CoV-2 variants. As for the study in general: The donor belonged to the COV1001 Ad26.COV2.S trial arm. Points from the study as a whole: Among vaccine recipients, spike-specific TCR breadth exceeded that of placebo recipients. Quantification of TCR breadth and depth may have yielded underestimates of total T cell responses.

The method was immunoSEQ multiplex PCR; TCRdb's version includes in-frame clones alone and lacks a portion of them. This table has roughly 680,000 clones, about 90% appearing once. Germline-derived CDR1 and CDR2 are MNHEY and SVGAGI. Trimming took off 4 bases at V and 4 bases at J, with 14 bases between the two ends. The CDR3 consists of 15 residues. As to this clone: The antigen is unknown.

Treatment here: approximately 18 received Ad26.COV2.S at low or high dose, single or two shots; about five received placebo; per-sample allocation not given. The samples were gathered on day 63 after the first injection of vaccine or placebo. V usage is TRBV6-5 and J usage is TRBJ1-3; a weak D match, TRBD1 (6 bases). This clonotype was sampled from a person between 18 and 65 years old who received the Ad26.COV2.S COVID-19 vaccine or a placebo. This specimen consisted of peripheral blood, obtained in a trial of Ad26.COV2.S vaccine versus placebo. CDR3 region: CASSSPRGAGNTIYF. In DNA, the CDR3 is TGTGCCAGCAGTTCCCCCAGGGGAGCCGGAAACACCATATATTTT.